The entry below describes one T cell receptor (beta chain). cDNA libraries for TCR alpha and TCR beta, carrying sample barcodes and UMIs, came from 5'RACE with constant-segment primers. TCRdb called the 5' RACE reads again in MiXCR, with one record for every CDR3 protein. The sample holds 150,000 or so distinct CDR3 sequences; 13% to 15% are singletons and the top ten take roughly an eighth. The data belong to a study of T-cell memory formation after mild COVID-19. Germline CDR1 SGHVS, CDR2 FQNEAQ. Trimming cost V 4 bases and J 8 bases, with 12 bases left between them. CDR3 length: 12 residues. This TCR came from an adult woman who had mild COVID-19 (a few samples of this study predate the infection). Cell type and time point are not known. The sequenced material came from PBMCs or a T cell subset sorted from them (not recorded which). V gene TRBV7-8 combines with J gene TRBJ2-7; D gene unclear. CDR3 sequence: CASSYAPSQQYF. In DNA, the CDR3 is TGTGCCAGCAGCTACGCTCCCTCCCAGCAGTACTTC.